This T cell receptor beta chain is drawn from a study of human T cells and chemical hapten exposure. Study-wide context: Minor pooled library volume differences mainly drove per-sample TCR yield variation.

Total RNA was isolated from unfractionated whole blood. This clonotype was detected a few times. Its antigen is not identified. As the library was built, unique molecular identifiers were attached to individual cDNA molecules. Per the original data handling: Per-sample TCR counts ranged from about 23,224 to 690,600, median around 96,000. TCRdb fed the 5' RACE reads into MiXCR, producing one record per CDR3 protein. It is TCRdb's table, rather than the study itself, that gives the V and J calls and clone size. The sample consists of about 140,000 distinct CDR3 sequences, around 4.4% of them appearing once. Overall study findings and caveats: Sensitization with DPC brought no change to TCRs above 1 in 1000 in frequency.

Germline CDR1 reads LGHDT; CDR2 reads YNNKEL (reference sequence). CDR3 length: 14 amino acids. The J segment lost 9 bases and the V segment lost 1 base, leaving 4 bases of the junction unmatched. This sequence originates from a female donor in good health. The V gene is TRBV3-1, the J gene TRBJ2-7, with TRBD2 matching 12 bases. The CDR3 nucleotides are TGTGCCAGCAGCCAAGCTAGCGGGGGGGTCGGGCAGTACTTC. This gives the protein CASSQASGGVGQYF.